This T cell receptor (beta chain) was found in a study of identical twins. Germline assignment: CDR1 SGHTA and CDR2 FQGNSA. The CDR3 length is 15 residues. Trimming removed 3 bases from V and 7 bases from J; junction bases left unmatched: 7. Study outcomes and limitations: Zero-insertion analyses were open to partial confounding by invariant MAIT and iNKT cells. With beta out-of-frame sequences, excess sharing by twins was weaker. The study reached conclusions through statistical analysis that was cross-sectional, not following the same donors.

This clonotype was recorded many times. Its antigen remains unknown. Each cDNA held unique molecular identifiers, and template switching gave it a universal primer site. TCRdb reanalysed the 5' RACE reads using MiXCR and keeps one entry per CDR3 protein. The sample has 140,000 to 150,000 distinct CDR3 sequences, roughly 3.5% seen once. The chain uses TRBV7-2 and TRBJ1-5; 9 bases line up with TRBD1. This clonotype was obtained from a man younger than 35 in good health. Sequenced sample: memory T cells sorted from blood. The CDR3 region has the DNA TGTGCCAGCAGCTTGAACAGGGGGCGGGGGCAGCCCCAGCATTTT. It encodes CASSLNRGRGQPQHF. Together with reference TRBV7-2 and TRBJ1-5, the CDR3 gives the full variable domain: GAGVSQSPSNKVTEKGKDVELRCDPISGHTALYWYRQSLGQGLEFLIYFQGNSAPDKSGLPSDRFSAERTGGSVSTLTIQRTQQEDSAVYLCASSLNRGRGQPQHFGDGTRLSIL.